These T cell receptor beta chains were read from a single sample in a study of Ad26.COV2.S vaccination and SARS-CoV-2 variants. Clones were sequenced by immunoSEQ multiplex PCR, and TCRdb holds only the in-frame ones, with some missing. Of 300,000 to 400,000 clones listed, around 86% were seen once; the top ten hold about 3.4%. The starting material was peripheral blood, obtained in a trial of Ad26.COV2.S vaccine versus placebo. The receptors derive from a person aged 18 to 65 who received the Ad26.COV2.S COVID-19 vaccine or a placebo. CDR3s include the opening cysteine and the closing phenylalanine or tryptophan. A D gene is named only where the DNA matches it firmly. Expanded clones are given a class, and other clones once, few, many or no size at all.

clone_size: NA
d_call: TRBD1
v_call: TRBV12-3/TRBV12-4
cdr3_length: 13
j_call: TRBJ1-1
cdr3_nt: TGTGCCAGCAGTTTAGGGACAGGGGCTGAAGCTTTCTTT
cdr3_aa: CASSLGTGAEAFF

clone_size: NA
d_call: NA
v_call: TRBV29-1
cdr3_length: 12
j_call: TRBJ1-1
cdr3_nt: TGCAGCGTTAAGGGGTGGAGCACTGAAGCTTTCTTT
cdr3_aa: CSVKGWSTEAFF

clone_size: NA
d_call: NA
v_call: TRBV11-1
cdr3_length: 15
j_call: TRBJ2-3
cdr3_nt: TGTGCCAGCAGCTTAGCAGGGTTATTCACAGATACGCAGTATTTT
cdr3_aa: CASSLAGLFTDTQYF

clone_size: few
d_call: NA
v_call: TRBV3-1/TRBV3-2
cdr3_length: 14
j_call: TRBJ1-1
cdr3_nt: TGTGCCAGCAGACAGTCCGTGCCACCCCTTGAAGCTTTCTTT
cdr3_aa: CASRQSVPPLEAFF

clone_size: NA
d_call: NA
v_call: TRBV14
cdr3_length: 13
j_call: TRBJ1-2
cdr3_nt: TGTGCCAGCAGTCGAGACCAGGGTTATGGCTACACCTTC
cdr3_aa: CASSRDQGYGYTF

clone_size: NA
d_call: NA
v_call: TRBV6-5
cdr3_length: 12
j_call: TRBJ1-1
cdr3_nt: TGTGCCAGCAGGAACTGGGCCACTGAAGCTTTCTTT
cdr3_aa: CASRNWATEAFF

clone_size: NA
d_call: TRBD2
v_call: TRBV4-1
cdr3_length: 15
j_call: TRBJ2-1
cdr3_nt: TGCGCCAGCAGCCCCGGGACTAGTTTATGGAATGAGCAGTTCTTC
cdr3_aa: CASSPGTSLWNEQFF

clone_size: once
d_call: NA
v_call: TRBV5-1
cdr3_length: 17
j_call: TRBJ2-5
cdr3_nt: TGCGCCAGCAGCTTGGCCCCCCCCACAGGGATCGGGGAGACCCAGTACTTC
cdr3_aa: CASSLAPPTGIGETQYF

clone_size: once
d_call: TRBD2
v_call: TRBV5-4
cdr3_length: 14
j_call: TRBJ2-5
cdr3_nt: TGTGCCAGCAGCAGAAGCGGGGCCCAAGAGACCCAGTACTTC
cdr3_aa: CASSRSGAQETQYF

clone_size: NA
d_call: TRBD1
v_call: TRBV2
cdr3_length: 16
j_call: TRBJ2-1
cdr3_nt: TGTGCCAGCATAATCATGGACAGGGCCCTCTACAATGAGCAGTTCTTC
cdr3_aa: CASIIMDRALYNEQFF

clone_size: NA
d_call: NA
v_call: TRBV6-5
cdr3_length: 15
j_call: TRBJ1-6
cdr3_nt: TGTGCCAGCAGTTACAAGGAAAGGGGGACTTCACCCCTCCACTTT
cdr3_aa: CASSYKERGTSPLHF

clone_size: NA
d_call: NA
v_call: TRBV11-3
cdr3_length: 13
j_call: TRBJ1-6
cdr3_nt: TGTGCCAGCAGCTTAGGTGCGAATTCACCCCTCCACTTT
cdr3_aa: CASSLGANSPLHF

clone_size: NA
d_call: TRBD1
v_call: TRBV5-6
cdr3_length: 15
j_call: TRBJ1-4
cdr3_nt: TGTGCCAGCAGCGGCGGGACAGGCAGTGGGGAAAAACTGTTTTTT
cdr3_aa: CASSGGTGSGEKLFF

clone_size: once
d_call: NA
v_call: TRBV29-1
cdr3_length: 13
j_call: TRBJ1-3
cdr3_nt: TGCAGCGTTGTTTGGAACTCTGGAAACACCATATATTTT
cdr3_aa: CSVVWNSGNTIYF

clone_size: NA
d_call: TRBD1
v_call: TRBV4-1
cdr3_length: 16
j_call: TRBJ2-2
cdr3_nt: TGCGCCAGCAGCCACCGACAGGGGGCTGGCGCCGGGGAGCTGTTTTTT
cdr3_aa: CASSHRQGAGAGELFF

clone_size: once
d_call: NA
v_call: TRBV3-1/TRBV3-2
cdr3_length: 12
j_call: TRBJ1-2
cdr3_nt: TGTGCCAGCGGATCCGGGGGCTATGGCTACACCTTC
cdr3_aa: CASGSGGYGYTF

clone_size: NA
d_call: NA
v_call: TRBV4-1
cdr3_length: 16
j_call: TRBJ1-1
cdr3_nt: TGCGCCAGCAGCCAGGACCCGTCTGGGGTAACCACTGAAGCTTTCTTT
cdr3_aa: CASSQDPSGVTTEAFF